One and the same sample provided the 7 T cell receptor beta chains below, sequenced in a study of T-cell memory formation after mild COVID-19. TCRdb recomputed calls from the 5' RACE reads with MiXCR, one row per CDR3 protein. The sample carries over 120,000 distinct CDR3 sequences, approximately 25% recorded once. The sample comprised PBMCs or a T cell subset sorted from them (not recorded which). Receptor source: an adult woman who had mild COVID-19 (a few samples of this study predate the infection). Cell type and time point are not known.

The chain carries TRBV4-1 and TRBJ2-1; perhaps TRBD1 as D (5 bases). Germline V gene data show CDR1 as MGHRA and CDR2 as YSYEKL. The CDR3 loop spans 15 amino acids. The germline V and J ends were trimmed by 4 bases and 0 bases, with 10 bases remaining between them. The CDR3 reads CASSLRQSSYNEQFF. CDR3 nucleotides: TGCGCCAGCAGCCTAAGACAGAGCTCCTACAATGAGCAGTTCTTC.

J is TRBJ1-3 and V is TRBV15; perhaps TRBD1 as D (6 bases). The CDR3 spans 19 residues. V lost 0 bases and J 0 bases, leaving 18 bases between the germline ends. Germline CDR1 reads LNHNV; CDR2 reads YYDKDF (reference sequence). DNA of the CDR3: TGTGCCACCAGCAGAGATCACCGAACCACAGGGCGCTCTGGAAACACCATATATTTT. It codes for CATSRDHRTTGRSGNTIYF. The variable domain in full, completed from reference TRBV15 and TRBJ1-3, reads DAMVIQNPRYQVTQFGKPVTLSCSQTLNHNVMYWYQQKSSQAPKLLFHYYDKDFNNEADTPDNFQSRRPNTSFCFLDIRSPGLGDTAMYLCATSRDHRTTGRSGNTIYFGEGSWLTVV.

This clonotype was picked up a small number of times. The V call is TRBV7-3, the J call TRBJ2-1, with TRBD1 matching over 8 bases. Germline-derived CDR1 and CDR2 are SGHTA and FQGTGA. The CDR3 contains 16 residues. V was clipped by 3 bases and J by 2 bases; unmatched bases: 6. As DNA, the CDR3 is TGTGCCAGCAGCTTCGCGGACAGGGTCCCCTACAATGAGCAGTTCTTC. Its translation is CASSFADRVPYNEQFF.

V and J are TRBV7-2 and TRBJ2-7; the D gene is possibly TRBD1 (6 bases). The CDR3 contains 14 residues. In germline, CDR1 is SGHTA, CDR2 FQGNSA. V was shortened by 2 bases and J by 1 base, with 9 bases between the two germline ends. CDR3 nucleotide sequence: TGTGCCAGCAGCTTATTGACAGGTTCCTACGAGCAGTACTTC. Translated, it gives CASSLLTGSYEQYF.

The V call is TRBV7-9, the J call TRBJ2-7; D uncertain. The V gene's germline CDR1 is SEHNR and CDR2 FQNEAQ (reference sequence). Between the trimmed V and J ends, which lost 1 base and 2 bases, there was a span of 6 bases. This CDR3 has 13 residues. CDR3 DNA sequence: TGTGCCAGCAGCTTAGAAATGGCCTACGAGCAGTACTTC. Protein: CASSLEMAYEQYF.

The CDR3 DNA reads as TGTGCCAGCAGCTTACTTTGGACCAACACCGGGGAGCTGTTTTTT. This sequence encodes CASSLLWTNTGELFF. The rearrangement joins TRBV7-8 to TRBJ2-2; D remains unclear. Germline-derived CDR1 and CDR2 are SGHVS and FQNEAQ. The CDR3 has 15 amino acids. V lost 2 bases and J 2 bases, leaving 9 bases between the germline ends. Together with reference TRBV7-8 and TRBJ2-2, the CDR3 gives the full variable domain: GAGVSQSPRYKVAKRGQDVALRCDPISGHVSLFWYQQALGQGPEFLTYFQNEAQLDKSGLPSDRFFAERPEGSVSTLKIQRTQQEDSAVYLCASSLLWTNTGELFFGEGSRLTVL.

The chain employs TRBV7-2 and TRBJ2-7; TRBD2 is a possible D gene (6 bases). Germline assignment: CDR1 SGHTA and CDR2 FQGNSA. Between the trimmed V and J ends, which lost 3 bases and 2 bases, there was a span of 17 bases. The CDR3 runs 16 residues. The DNA of the CDR3 is TGTGCCAGCAGCTTTCAGGCCGGGCCGGGGGCCTACGAGCAGTACTTC. This codes for CASSFQAGPGAYEQYF.